The present T cell receptor (beta chain) was sequenced within a study of CD8+ T cells in alopecia areata. Across the whole study: Tofacitinib therapy lasting 6 to 18 months was followed by 6 months off drug. Study conclusions and caveats: It was lesional scalp, especially alopecia totalis/universalis, that showed higher clonality than normal scalp. Amid tofacitinib therapy, many expanded lesional clones stayed present in scalp and blood.

The V end was cut by 5 bases, the J end by 4 bases, with 13 bases between. The CDR3 length is 14 residues. Per germline, CDR1 LGHNT and CDR2 FRNRAP. RNA, once extracted, was reverse transcribed into cDNA for use as the sequencing template. TCRdb's table, derived via immunoSEQ multiplex PCR, lists solely in-frame clones and lacks some. The sample has over 120,000 clones, 54% seen once. The treatment: oral pan-JAK inhibitor, 5-10 mg twice daily. For this clone: Antigen specificity is unknown.

The material sequenced was CD8+ T cells sorted from blood, taken at week 4, from a patient treated with tofacitinib. The J gene is TRBJ2-3, the V gene TRBV12-5; D possibly matches TRBD1 or TRBD2 (5 bases each). The sequence came from a human donor with alopecia areata. As DNA, the CDR3 is TGTGCTAGTGGTGCCAGGGAGCTCCCAGATACGCAGTATTTT. This sequence encodes CASGARELPDTQYF. Drawing the rest from reference TRBV12-5 and TRBJ2-3, the complete variable domain is DARVTQTPRHKVTEMGQEVTMRCQPILGHNTVFWYRQTMMQGLELLAYFRNRAPLDDSGMPKDRFSAEMPDATLATLKIQPSEPRDSAVYFCASGARELPDTQYFGPGTRLTVL.